This TCR beta chain derives from a study of CD8+CD57+ T cells in acquired aplastic anemia. V lost 5 bases and J lost 0, with 9 bases in between. Germline V gives CDR1 KGHDR, CDR2 SFDVKD. The CDR3 sequence is 14 residues long. Whole-study findings and limits: It was found that 25 to 35 CD8+ CDR3 sequences were shared between patients and controls.

Profiling of TCR beta VDJ combinations and CDR3 sequences used genomic DNA as template. TCRdb fed the reads into MiXCR, producing one record per CDR3 protein. The table includes more than 100,000 distinct CDR3 sequences, around 41% detected once. This clonotype showed up just once. What it binds is not known. This receptor was taken from a human donor in good health, serving as a control. This chain uses TRBV24-1 with TRBJ2-5; TRBD1 is a possible D gene (5 bases). Sequencing was carried out using sorted CD4+, CD8+, or CD8+CD57+ T cells (not recorded which) from PBMCs. CDR3 sequence reads: CATSGGPDQETQYF. In DNA form, the CDR3 reads TGTGCCACCAGTGGGGGCCCCGACCAAGAGACCCAGTACTTC.